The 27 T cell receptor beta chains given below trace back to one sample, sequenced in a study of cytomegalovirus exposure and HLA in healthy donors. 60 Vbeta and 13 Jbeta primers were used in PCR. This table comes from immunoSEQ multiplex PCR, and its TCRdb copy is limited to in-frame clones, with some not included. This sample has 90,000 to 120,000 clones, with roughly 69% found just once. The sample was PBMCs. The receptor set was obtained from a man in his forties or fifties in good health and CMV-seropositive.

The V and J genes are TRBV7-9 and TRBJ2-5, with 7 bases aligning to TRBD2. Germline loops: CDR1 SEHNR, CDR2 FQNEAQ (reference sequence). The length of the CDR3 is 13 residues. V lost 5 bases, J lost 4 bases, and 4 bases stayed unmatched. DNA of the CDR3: TGTGCCAGCAGCCAGACTAGCTCAGAGACCCAGTACTTC. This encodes CASSQTSSETQYF. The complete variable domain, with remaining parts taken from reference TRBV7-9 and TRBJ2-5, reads DTGVSQNPRHKITKRGQNVTFRCDPISEHNRLYWYRQTLGQGPEFLTYFQNEAQLEKSRLLSDRFSAERPKGSFSTLEIQRTEQGDSAMYLCASSQTSSETQYFGPGTRLLVL.

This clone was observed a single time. The CDR3 spells CASSPRTSFNHYNEQFF. CDR3 sequence (DNA): TGTGCCAGTAGTCCGAGAACTAGCTTTAATCACTACAATGAGCAGTTCTTC. The chain recombines TRBV19 with TRBJ2-1; D perhaps matches TRBD2 (6 bases). This CDR3 spans 17 amino acids. V lost 5 bases, J lost 3 bases, and 20 bases lay in between. Per the germline V gene, CDR1 is LNHDA and CDR2 is SQIVND (reference sequence).

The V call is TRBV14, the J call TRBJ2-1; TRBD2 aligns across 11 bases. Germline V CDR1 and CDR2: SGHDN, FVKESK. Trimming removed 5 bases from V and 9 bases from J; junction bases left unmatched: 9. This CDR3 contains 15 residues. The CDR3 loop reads CASSLAGGPFSEQFF. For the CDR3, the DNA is TGTGCCAGCAGCTTAGCGGGGGGGCCTTTTAGTGAGCAGTTCTTC. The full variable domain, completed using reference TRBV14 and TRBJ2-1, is EAGVTQFPSHSVIEKGQTVTLRCDPISGHDNLYWYRRVMGKEIKFLLHFVKESKQDESGMPNNRFLAERTGGTYSTLKVQPAELEDSGVYFCASSLAGGPFSEQFFGPGTRLTVL.

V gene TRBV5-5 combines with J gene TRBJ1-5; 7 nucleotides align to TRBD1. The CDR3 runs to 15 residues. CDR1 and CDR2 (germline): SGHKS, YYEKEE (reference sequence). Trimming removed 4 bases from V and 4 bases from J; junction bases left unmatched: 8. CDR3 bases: TGTGCCAGCAGCAGTCACAGGGGCCCAAATCAGCCCCAGCATTTT. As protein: CASSSHRGPNQPQHF.

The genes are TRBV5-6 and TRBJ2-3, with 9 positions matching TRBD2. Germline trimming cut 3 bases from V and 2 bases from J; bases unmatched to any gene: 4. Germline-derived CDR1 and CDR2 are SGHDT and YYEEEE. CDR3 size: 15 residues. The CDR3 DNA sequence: TGTGCCAGCAGCTCGACTAGCGGTTACACAGATACGCAGTATTTT. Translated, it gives CASSSTSGYTDTQYF.

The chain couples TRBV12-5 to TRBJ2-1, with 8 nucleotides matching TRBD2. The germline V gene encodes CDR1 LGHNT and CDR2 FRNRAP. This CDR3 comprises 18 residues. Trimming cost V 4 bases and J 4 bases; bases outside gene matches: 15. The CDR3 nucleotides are TGTGCTAGTGGTTCCCCTGGCAGCGGGAGTTTCGTGTACAATGAGCAGTTCTTC. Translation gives CASGSPGSGSFVYNEQFF.

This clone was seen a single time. Written as DNA, the CDR3 is TGTGCCAGCAGCTTTACCGGACTAGCGGGGACTTATCAAGAGACCCAGTACTTC. It codes for CASSFTGLAGTYQETQYF. This chain uses TRBV5-8 with TRBJ2-5; 12 bases match TRBD2. Germline CDR1 is SGHTS and CDR2 is YDEGEE. Germline trimming cut 2 bases from V and 2 bases from J; bases unmatched to any gene: 10. This CDR3 has 18 amino acids.

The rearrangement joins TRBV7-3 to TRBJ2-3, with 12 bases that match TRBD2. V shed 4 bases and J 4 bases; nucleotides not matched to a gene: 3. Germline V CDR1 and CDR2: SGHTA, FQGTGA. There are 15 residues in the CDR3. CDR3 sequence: CASSSSGGVSDTQYF. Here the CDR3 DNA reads TGTGCCAGCAGCTCTAGCGGGGGGGTTTCAGATACGCAGTATTTT.

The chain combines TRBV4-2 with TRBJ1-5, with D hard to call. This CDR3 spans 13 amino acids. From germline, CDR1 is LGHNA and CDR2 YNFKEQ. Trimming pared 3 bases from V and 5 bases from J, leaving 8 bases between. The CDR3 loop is CASSHRGDQPQHF. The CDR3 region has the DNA TGTGCCAGCAGCCACAGAGGCGATCAGCCCCAGCATTTT.

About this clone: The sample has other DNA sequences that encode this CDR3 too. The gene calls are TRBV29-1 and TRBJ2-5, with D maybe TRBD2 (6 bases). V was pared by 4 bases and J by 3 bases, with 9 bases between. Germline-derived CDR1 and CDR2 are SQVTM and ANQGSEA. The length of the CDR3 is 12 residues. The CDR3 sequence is CSVATGEETQYF. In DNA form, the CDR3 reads TGCAGCGTTGCAACGGGAGAAGAGACCCAGTACTTC.

The DNA for the CDR3 is TGTGCCAGCAGCTCTGGGACTGCAATAGATACGCAGTATTTT. It yields the protein CASSSGTAIDTQYF. J is TRBJ2-3 and V is TRBV7-3; weak D call: TRBD2 (6 bases). The ends were cut back, 4 bases at V and 5 bases at J, with 13 bases in the middle. There are 14 residues in the CDR3. Germline-derived CDR1 and CDR2 are SGHTA and FQGTGA.

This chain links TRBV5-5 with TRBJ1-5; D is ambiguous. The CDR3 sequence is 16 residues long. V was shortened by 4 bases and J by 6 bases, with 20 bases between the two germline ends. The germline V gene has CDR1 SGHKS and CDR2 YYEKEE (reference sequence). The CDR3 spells CASSTGPSGLAQPQHF. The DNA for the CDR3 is TGTGCCAGCAGCACCGGGCCATCGGGGTTGGCTCAGCCCCAGCATTTT.

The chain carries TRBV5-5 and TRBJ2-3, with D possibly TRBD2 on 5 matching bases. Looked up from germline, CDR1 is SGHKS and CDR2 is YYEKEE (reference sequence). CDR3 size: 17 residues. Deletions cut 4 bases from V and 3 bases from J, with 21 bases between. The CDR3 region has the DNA TGTGCCAGCAGCCCCTTTAAGGACTCCCTCAGAACAGATACGCAGTATTTT. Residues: CASSPFKDSLRTDTQYF.

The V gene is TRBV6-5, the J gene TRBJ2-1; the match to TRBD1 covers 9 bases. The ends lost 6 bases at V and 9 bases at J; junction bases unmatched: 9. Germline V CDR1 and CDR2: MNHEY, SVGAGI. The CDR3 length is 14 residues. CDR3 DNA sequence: TGTGCCAGCAGGAGGACAGGGGCCCGGGTTGAGCAGTTCTTC. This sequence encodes CASRRTGARVEQFF.

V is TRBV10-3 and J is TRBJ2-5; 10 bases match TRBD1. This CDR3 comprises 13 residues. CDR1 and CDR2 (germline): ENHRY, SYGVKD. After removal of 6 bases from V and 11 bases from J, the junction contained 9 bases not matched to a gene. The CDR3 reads CAISRDRGLEQYF. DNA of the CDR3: TGTGCCATCAGCCGGGACAGGGGCCTGGAGCAGTACTTC.

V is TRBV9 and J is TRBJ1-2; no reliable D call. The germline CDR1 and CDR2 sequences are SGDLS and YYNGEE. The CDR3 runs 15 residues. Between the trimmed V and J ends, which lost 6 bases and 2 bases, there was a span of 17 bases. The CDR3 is CASTPFDDLNYGYTF. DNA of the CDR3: TGTGCCAGCACCCCATTCGACGACTTGAACTATGGCTACACCTTC.

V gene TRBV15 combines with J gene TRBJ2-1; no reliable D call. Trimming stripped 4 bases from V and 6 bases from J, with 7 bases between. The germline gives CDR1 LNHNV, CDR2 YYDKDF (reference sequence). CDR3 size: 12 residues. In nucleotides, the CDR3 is TGTGCCACCAGCATTCAGATCAATGAGCAGTTCTTC. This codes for CATSIQINEQFF.

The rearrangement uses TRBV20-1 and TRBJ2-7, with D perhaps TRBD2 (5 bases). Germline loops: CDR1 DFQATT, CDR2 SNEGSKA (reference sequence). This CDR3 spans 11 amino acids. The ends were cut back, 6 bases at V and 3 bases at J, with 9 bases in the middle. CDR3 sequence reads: CSADGNYEQYF. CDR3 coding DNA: TGCAGTGCGGACGGGAACTACGAGCAGTACTTC.

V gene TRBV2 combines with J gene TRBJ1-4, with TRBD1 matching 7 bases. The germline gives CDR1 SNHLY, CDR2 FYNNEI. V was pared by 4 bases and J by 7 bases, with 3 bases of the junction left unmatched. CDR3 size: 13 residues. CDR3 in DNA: TGTGCCAGCAGTGGACAGGGAGGTGAAAAACTGTTTTTT. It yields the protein CASSGQGGEKLFF. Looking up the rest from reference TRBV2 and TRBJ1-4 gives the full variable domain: EPEVTQTPSHQVTQMGQEVILRCVPISNHLYFYWYRQILGQKVEFLVSFYNNEISEKSEIFDDQFSVERPDGSNFTLKIRSTKLEDSAMYFCASSGQGGEKLFFGSGTQLSVL.

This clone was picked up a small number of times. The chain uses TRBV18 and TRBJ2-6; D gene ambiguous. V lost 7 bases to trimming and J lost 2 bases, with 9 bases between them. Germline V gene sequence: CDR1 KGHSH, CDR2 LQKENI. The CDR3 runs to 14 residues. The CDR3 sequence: CASYPGPGANVLTF. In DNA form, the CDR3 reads TGTGCCAGCTACCCTGGGCCTGGGGCCAACGTCCTGACTTTC.

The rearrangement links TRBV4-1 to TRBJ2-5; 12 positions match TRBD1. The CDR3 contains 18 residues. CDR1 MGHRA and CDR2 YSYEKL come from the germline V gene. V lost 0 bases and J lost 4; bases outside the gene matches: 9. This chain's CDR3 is CASSQENFRDRGRETQYF. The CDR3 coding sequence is TGCGCCAGCAGCCAAGAGAATTTCCGGGACAGGGGGCGAGAGACCCAGTACTTC.

CDR3 coding DNA: TGTGCCAGCAGCTGGGGGGCGGGACAGGATATTACCGGGGAGCTGTTTTTT. This codes for CASSWGAGQDITGELFF. V is TRBV7-2 and J is TRBJ2-2; TRBD1 agrees at 8 bases. The CDR3 is 17 amino acids. The V gene end was trimmed by 4 bases and the J gene end by 5 bases; junction bases not matched to a gene: 12. The germline V gene has CDR1 SGHTA and CDR2 FQGNSA.

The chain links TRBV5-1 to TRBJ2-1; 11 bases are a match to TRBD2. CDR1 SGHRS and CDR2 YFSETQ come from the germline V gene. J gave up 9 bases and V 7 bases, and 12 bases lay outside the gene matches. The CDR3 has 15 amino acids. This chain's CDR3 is CASGPLAGESSEQFF. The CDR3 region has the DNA TGCGCCAGCGGCCCACTAGCGGGAGAAAGTAGTGAGCAGTTCTTC.

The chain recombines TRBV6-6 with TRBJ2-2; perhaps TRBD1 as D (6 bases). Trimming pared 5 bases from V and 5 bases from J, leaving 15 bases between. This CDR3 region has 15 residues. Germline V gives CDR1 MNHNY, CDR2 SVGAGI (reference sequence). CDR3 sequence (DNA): TGTGCCAGCAGTCCGGAGTACAGGGCGACCGGGGAGCTGTTTTTT. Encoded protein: CASSPEYRATGELFF.

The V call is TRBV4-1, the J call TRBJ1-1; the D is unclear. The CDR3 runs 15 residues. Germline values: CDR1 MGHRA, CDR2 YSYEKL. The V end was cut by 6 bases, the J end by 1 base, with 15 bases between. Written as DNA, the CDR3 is TGCGCCAGCAGTCAGGCGGGGTGGCGGAACACTGAAGCTTTCTTT. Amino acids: CASSQAGWRNTEAFF.

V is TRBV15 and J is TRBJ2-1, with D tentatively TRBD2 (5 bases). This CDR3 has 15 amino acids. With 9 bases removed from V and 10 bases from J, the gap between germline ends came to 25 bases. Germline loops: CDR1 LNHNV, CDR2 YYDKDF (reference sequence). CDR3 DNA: TGTGCCACGAGCGGAGGTGGGAGTGGGGTTCGGGAGCAGTTCTTC. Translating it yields CATSGGGSGVREQFF.

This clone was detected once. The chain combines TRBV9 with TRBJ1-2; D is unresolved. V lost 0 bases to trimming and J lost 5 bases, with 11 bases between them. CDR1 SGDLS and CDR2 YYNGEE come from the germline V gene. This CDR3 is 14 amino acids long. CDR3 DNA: TGTGCCAGCAGCGTAGCGGGATCGGGGTATGGCTACACCTTC. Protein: CASSVAGSGYGYTF.